Below, one T cell receptor (beta chain) is given with its context. Its antigen target is currently unknown. No base-level quality is on record; no much larger clone is a single base apart. These data belong to a study of control samples from healthy donors and cancer patients (TCRdb year 2020). Library creation used the immunoSEQ multiplex PCR assay. Imported from immuneACCESS, the table was reduced by TCRdb to in-frame sequences with V and J called. These copies leave out some clones; in studies compared against another copy, an unresolved V gene accounts for under half, and the cause of the remainder is not known. The sample table contains about 100,000 clones; only one count was recorded for around nine tenths of them. The top ten constitute around 3% of the sample. Unmatched junction bases come to 10, with V trimmed by 3 bases and J by 2 bases. Reading from cysteine to phenylalanine, the CDR3 counts 16 amino acids. The retained sequence is limited to the CDR3, 48 bases, with the frame set at the first base. Based on the germline V gene, the CDR1 and CDR2 sequences are SGHRS and YFSETQ.

The sequenced material came from blood. This TCR derives from a human donor in good health. The donor label of this sample is uncertain. The chain couples TRBV5-1 to TRBJ2-7; TRBD1 aligns with 8 central bases. The nucleotides read TGCGCCAGCAGCTCAGAATTCTCAGGGGGCGCCTACGAGCAGTACTTC. Its product reads: CASSSEFSGGAYEQYF.